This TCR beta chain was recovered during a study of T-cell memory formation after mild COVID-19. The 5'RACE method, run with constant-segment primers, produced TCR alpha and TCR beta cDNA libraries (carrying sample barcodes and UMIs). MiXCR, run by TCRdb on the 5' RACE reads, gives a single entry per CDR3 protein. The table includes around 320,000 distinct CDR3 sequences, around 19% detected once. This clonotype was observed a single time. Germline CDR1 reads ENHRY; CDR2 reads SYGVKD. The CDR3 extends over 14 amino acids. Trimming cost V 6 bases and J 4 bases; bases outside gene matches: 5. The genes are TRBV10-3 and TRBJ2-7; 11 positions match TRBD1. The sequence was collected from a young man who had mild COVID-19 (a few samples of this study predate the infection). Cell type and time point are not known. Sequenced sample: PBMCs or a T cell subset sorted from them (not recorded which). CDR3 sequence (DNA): TGTGCCATCAGGTGGACAGGGGGCGAGTACGAGCAGTACTTC. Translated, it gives CAIRWTGGEYEQYF.